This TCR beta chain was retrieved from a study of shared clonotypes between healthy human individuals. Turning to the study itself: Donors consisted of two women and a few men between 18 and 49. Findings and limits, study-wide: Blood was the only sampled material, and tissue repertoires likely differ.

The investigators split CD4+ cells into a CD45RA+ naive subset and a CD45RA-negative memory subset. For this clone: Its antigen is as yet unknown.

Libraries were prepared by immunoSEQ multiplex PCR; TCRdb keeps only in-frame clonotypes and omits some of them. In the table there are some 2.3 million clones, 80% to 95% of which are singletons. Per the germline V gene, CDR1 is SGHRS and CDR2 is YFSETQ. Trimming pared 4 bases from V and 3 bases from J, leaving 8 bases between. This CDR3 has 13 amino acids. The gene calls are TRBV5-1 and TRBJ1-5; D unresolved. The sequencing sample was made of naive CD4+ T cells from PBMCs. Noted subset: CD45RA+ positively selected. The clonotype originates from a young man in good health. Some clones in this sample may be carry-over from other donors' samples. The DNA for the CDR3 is TGCGCCAGCAGCGAGGCGGACAATCAGCCCCAGCATTTT. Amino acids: CASSEADNQPQHF.